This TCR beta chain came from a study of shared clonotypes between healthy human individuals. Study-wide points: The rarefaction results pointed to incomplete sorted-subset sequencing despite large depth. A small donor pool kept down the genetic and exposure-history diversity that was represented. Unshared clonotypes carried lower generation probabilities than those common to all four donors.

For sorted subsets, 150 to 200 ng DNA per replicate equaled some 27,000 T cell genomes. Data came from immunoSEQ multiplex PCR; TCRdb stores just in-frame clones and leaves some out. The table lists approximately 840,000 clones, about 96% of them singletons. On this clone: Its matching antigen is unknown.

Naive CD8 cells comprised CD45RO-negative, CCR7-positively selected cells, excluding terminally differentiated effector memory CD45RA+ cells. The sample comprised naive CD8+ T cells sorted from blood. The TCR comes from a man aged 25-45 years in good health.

CDR3 DNA sequence: TGTGCCAGCAGGACCCATAGCAATGAGCAGTTCTTC. This sequence encodes CASRTHSNEQFF. The chain combines TRBV7-9 with TRBJ2-1, with D unresolved. The CDR3 covers 12 residues. Trimming stripped 6 bases from V and 6 bases from J, with 9 bases between. Germline lookup yields CDR1 SEHNR and CDR2 FQNEAQ (reference sequence). Complete variable domain (other parts from reference TRBV7-9 and TRBJ2-1): DTGVSQNPRHKITKRGQNVTFRCDPISEHNRLYWYRQTLGQGPEFLTYFQNEAQLEKSRLLSDRFSAERPKGSFSTLEIQRTEQGDSAMYLCASRTHSNEQFFGPGTRLTVL.